This entry is about one T cell receptor (beta chain). Its antigen remains unidentified. Base qualities were left out, and no much larger clone turns up one base away. The sample is drawn from a study of blood T cell repertoires in COVID-19 (dated by TCRdb to 2018 to 2020). Looking at the study overall: Samples covering the acute and convalescent phases of COVID-19 were provided by collaborators in the United States, Italy and Spain. Where available, HLA class I and class II types were taken from metadata supplied by the sample provider and were not determined by assay-based typing. Deeply sampled blood TCRbeta repertoires from subjects exposed to, actively infected with, or recovered from COVID-19 were included in the dataset. The prospective study material was composed of cDNA or gDNA derived from T cells, B-cell-depleted T cells, or PBMCs. The sample metadata nearly always contained a de-identified subject ID, COVID-19 status, age in years and sex. The repertoires were released in a freely available public database meant as a resource for research on the immune response to SARS-CoV-2. Samples were obtained from the ongoing ImmuneRACE study (first 160 participants) and from over 1,000 subjects provided by 6 global collaborators.

The collaborating institutions used their own protocols to collect whole blood in K2EDTA tubes. Collaborator samples were shipped for TCRbeta analysis as frozen whole blood, isolated PBMCs, or DNA extracted from either sample type. Summary of the overall study and its limitations: How much clinical and demographic metadata was included differed by source and by participant, and the metadata was provided uncurated.

TCRbeta CDR3 regions were amplified from genomic DNA by means of the immunoSEQ Assay, a bias-controlled multiplex PCR. The published analysis was carried out like this. The number of nucleated cells in each sample was estimated from the amplification of reference gene primers within the assay. To quantify the absolute abundance of each unique TCRbeta CDR3 rearrangement, sequence reads were collapsed and filtered. For each sample, productive Simpson clonality was calculated as the square root of Simpson's diversity index over productive rearrangements. Sourced from immuneACCESS, this table was stored by TCRdb with only in-frame sequences that have V and J called. A share of the clones is absent; for the studies checked, an unresolved V gene accounts for under half, and the remainder has no known explanation. Clone size and the V and J calls come from that table; the DNA yielded D and trimming. This sample comprises around 57,000 clones, roughly nine tenths of them detected only once. Roughly 3.9% of the sample is taken by the ten largest.

Trimmed from V: 3 bases; trimmed from J: 1 base; junction bases lacking a gene match: 6. The CDR3, from cysteine to phenylalanine, totals 17 residues. Here the CDR3 DNA is all that survives: 51 bases in frame from base 1. Per the germline V gene, SQVTM is the CDR1 and ANQGSEA is the CDR2. Sequenced sample: peripheral blood. This receptor chain uses TRBV29-1 and TRBJ2-2; 12 bases in the junction line up with TRBD2. The sequence was obtained from a man in his fifties with acute or convalescent COVID-19. The DNA sequence reads TGCAGCGTTGATGCTCCTAGCGGGAGGGGGAACACCGGGGAGCTGTTTTTT. It is translated as CSVDAPSGRGNTGELFF.